This T cell receptor beta chain was captured by sequencing in a study of cytomegalovirus exposure and HLA in healthy donors. Findings and caveats of the study: Investigators reported about 160 TCR beta chains as tied to cytomegalovirus. For most TCR beta V segments, an earlier analysis put the productive rate at about 90% or about 30% of the time.

This PCR relied on a set of 60 Vbeta primers and 13 Jbeta primers. Sequencing was performed with immunoSEQ multiplex PCR; in TCRdb, only in-frame clones are kept and a portion is missing. The table includes some 86,000 clones, around 64% detected once. This clone was detected only a few times. Its target is not known. The same CDR3 arises from other DNA sequences in this sample as well. The CDR3 has 17 residues. Per germline, CDR1 SGDLS and CDR2 YYNGEE. The J segment lost 1 base and the V segment lost 4 bases, leaving 10 bases of the junction unmatched. Source material: PBMCs. This chain links TRBV9 with TRBJ1-5; 8 bases are a match to TRBD1. The origin of this receptor is a young man in good health and CMV-seronegative. The CDR3 nucleotides read TGTGCCAGCAGCTCCGGACAGGGATCAGGGAGCAATCAGCCCCAGCATTTT. It specifies CASSSGQGSGSNQPQHF.